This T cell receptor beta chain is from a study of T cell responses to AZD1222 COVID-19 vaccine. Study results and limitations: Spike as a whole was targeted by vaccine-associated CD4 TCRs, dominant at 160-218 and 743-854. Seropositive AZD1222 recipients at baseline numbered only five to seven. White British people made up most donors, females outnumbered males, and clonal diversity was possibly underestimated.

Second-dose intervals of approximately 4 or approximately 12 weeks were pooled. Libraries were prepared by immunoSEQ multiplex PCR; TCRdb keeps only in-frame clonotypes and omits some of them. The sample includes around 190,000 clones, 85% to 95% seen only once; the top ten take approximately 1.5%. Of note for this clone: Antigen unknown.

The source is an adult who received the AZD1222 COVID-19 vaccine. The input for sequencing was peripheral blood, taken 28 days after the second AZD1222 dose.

In nucleotides, the CDR3 is TGTGCCAGCAGCGTAGGGACAGCCCCAACCCCAGCTGAAGCTTTCTTT. It yields the protein CASSVGTAPTPAEAFF. The rearrangement links TRBV9 to TRBJ1-1, with a possible D match to TRBD1 (6 bases). V dropped 0 bases and J dropped 6 bases, with 18 bases sitting between them. Germline CDR1 SGDLS, CDR2 YYNGEE. The CDR3 loop spans 16 amino acids.